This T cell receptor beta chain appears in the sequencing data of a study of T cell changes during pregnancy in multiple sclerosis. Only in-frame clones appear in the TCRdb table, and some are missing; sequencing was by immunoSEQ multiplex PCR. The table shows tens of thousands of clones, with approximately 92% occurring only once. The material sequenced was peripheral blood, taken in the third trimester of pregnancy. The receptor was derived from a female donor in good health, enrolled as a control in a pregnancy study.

The CDR3 DNA follows: TGTGCCAGTAGTTCCGGACTAGTCAATGAGCAGTTCTTC. It yields the protein CASSSGLVNEQFF. The V and J genes are TRBV19 and TRBJ2-1; 7 nucleotides align to TRBD2. The CDR3 is 13 amino acids. Germline assignment: CDR1 LNHDA and CDR2 SQIVND (reference sequence). Losses at the gene ends were 5 bases for V and 6 bases for J; bases not matched to a gene: 4.